The 30 T cell receptor beta chains in this list originate from one sample, sequenced in a study of cytomegalovirus exposure and HLA in healthy donors listed by TCRdb under 2017. The library was produced with the immunoSEQ multiplex PCR assay. Entries here come from immuneACCESS through TCRdb and include only in-frame sequences with V and J called. Some clones fail to appear in such tables; in the studies checked, an unresolved V gene covers under half of the shortfall, and the cause of the remainder is unknown. The sample data list 180,000 or so clones, and around nine tenths of these were observed just once. Of the sample, approximately 2.6% is held by the ten largest clones. Sequenced input: PBMCs. The receptor set was obtained from a man between 18 and 35 years old in good health and CMV-seropositive.

The V gene is TRBV7-8, the J gene TRBJ1-2; 8 positions match TRBD1. The trim removed 5 bases at V and 4 bases at J, leaving 12 bases unmatched. CDR3 length: 16 amino acids. In germline, CDR1 is SGHVS, CDR2 FQNEAQ. The CDR3 DNA follows: TGTGCCAGCAGCCCAGGACAGGGTGCAGAAAGCTATGGCTACACCTTC. Translating gives CASSPGQGAESYGYTF.

The CDR3 reads CASSYPDINYGYTF. The CDR3 coding sequence is TGTGCCAGCAGTTACCCGGACATAAACTATGGCTACACCTTC. The V call is TRBV6-6, the J call TRBJ1-2; the D gene is possibly TRBD1 (5 bases). The germline CDR1 and CDR2 sequences are MNHNY and SVGAGI (reference sequence). Deletions cut 2 bases from V and 2 bases from J, with 9 bases between. This CDR3 is 14 amino acids long.

The J gene is TRBJ2-7, the V gene TRBV7-2; 9 nucleotides agree with TRBD2. Germline lookup yields CDR1 SGHTA and CDR2 FQGNSA. Trimming cost V 1 base and J 5 bases; bases outside gene matches: 9. The length of the CDR3 is 16 residues. The CDR3 protein is CASSLVRGGRFDEQYF. DNA for the CDR3: TGTGCCAGCAGCTTAGTGCGGGGGGGCCGTTTCGACGAGCAGTACTTC.

The chain employs TRBV4-1 and TRBJ2-3; 12 bases line up with TRBD2. The germline V gene has CDR1 MGHRA and CDR2 YSYEKL. Trimming removed 0 bases from V and 8 bases from J; junction bases left unmatched: 9. The CDR3 spans 17 residues. This chain's CDR3 is CASSQDWSTSGSGTQYF. CDR3 sequence (DNA): TGCGCCAGCAGCCAAGATTGGTCGACTAGCGGGAGCGGTACGCAGTATTTT.

The V call is TRBV27, the J call TRBJ1-4; D not resolved. The CDR3 extends over 14 amino acids. Germline loops: CDR1 MNHEY, CDR2 SMNVEV (reference sequence). V was pared by 8 bases and J by 0 bases, with 10 bases between. CDR3 sequence: CASEAFATNEKLFF. The CDR3 DNA follows: TGTGCCAGCGAAGCCTTTGCAACTAATGAAAAACTGTTTTTT. Full variable domain (outside the CDR3, taken from reference TRBV27 and TRBJ1-4): EAQVTQNPRYLITVTGKKLTVTCSQNMNHEYMSWYRQDPGLGLRQIYYSMNVEVTDKGDVPEGYKVSRKEKRNFPLILESPSPNQTSLYFCASEAFATNEKLFFGSGTQLSVL.

The chain links TRBV6-6 to TRBJ1-2; a possible D gene is TRBD1 (5 bases). Between the trimmed V and J ends, which lost 0 bases and 3 bases, there was a span of 11 bases. Germline assignment: CDR1 MNHNY and CDR2 SVGAGI (reference sequence). The CDR3 extends over 15 amino acids. CDR3 nucleotide sequence: TGTGCCAGCAGTTACTCGAGTCGACAGTACTATGGCTACACCTTC. Translated, it gives CASSYSSRQYYGYTF.

The chain uses TRBV7-2 and TRBJ2-2; D not resolved. The germline V gene encodes CDR1 SGHTA and CDR2 FQGNSA. The CDR3 is 14 residues long. Trimming cost V 1 base and J 4 bases, with 7 bases left between them. The CDR3 region is CASSLVRGTGELFF. DNA of the CDR3: TGTGCCAGCAGCTTAGTTCGCGGCACCGGGGAGCTGTTTTTT.

For the CDR3, the DNA is TGTGCCAGCAGTTACGGCCAGGGGGCCTACGAGCAGTACTTC. Protein: CASSYGQGAYEQYF. The V and J genes are TRBV6-6 and TRBJ2-7, with TRBD1 identical over 7 bases. CDR3 length: 14 amino acids. V trimming: 2 bases; J trimming: 2 bases; junction bases outside the gene matches: 3. Per germline, CDR1 MNHNY and CDR2 SVGAGI (reference sequence).

The V call is TRBV7-2, the J call TRBJ2-5; 8 bases map to TRBD2. The V segment lost 5 bases and the J segment 7 bases; nucleotides outside the gene matches: 9. The germline V gene encodes CDR1 SGHTA and CDR2 FQGNSA. The CDR3 covers 14 residues. The CDR3, as DNA: TGTGCCAGCAGCGGGCGGACGGGGGGGGCGACCCAGTACTTC. Translated, it gives CASSGRTGGATQYF. Variable domain in full (rest from reference TRBV7-2 and TRBJ2-5): GAGVSQSPSNKVTEKGKDVELRCDPISGHTALYWYRQSLGQGLEFLIYFQGNSAPDKSGLPSDRFSAERTGGSVSTLTIQRTQQEDSAVYLCASSGRTGGATQYFGPGTRLLVL.

This chain links TRBV20-1 with TRBJ1-2; 7 bases are shared with TRBD1. The V segment lost 6 bases and the J segment 8 bases; nucleotides outside the gene matches: 6. There are 11 residues in the CDR3. CDR1 and CDR2 from the germline V gene are DFQATT and SNEGSKA (reference sequence). For the CDR3, the DNA is TGCAGTGCGGCCAGGGGGGAGGGCTACACCTTC. Translating it yields CSAARGEGYTF.

The chain is built from TRBV2 and TRBJ1-2; TRBD1 is a possible D gene (6 bases). Between the trimmed V and J ends, which lost 4 bases and 4 bases, there was a span of 19 bases. The CDR3 loop spans 16 amino acids. The germline V gene has CDR1 SNHLY and CDR2 FYNNEI. CDR3 sequence (DNA): TGTGCCAGCAGTGCGGTGGGGAGACAAGGGGGCTATGGCTACACCTTC. Protein product: CASSAVGRQGGYGYTF.

The chain links TRBV18 to TRBJ2-3; 7 bases map to TRBD1. This CDR3 spans 14 amino acids. J was trimmed by 1 base and V by 5 bases; bases with no gene match: 3. In germline, CDR1 is KGHSH, CDR2 LQKENI. The CDR3 loop reads CASSAGTGTDTQYF. The CDR3 nucleotides are TGTGCCAGCTCAGCCGGGACAGGCACAGATACGCAGTATTTT.

The chain recombines TRBV4-1 with TRBJ2-3, with 12 bases lining up with TRBD2. CDR1 is MGHRA, CDR2 YSYEKL, per germline. V was pared by 2 bases and J by 0 bases, with 12 bases of the junction left unmatched. This CDR3 is built from 20 residues. The CDR3 region has the DNA TGCGCCAGCAGCCAATTGGGCCTAGCGGGAGGGGGGAAGAGCACAGATACGCAGTATTTT. Amino acids: CASSQLGLAGGGKSTDTQYF.

This rearrangement joins TRBV2 to TRBJ1-5, with D tentatively TRBD1 (5 bases). The V end lost 8 bases, the J end lost 4 bases, and 9 bases lay between the germline ends. The germline V gene has CDR1 SNHLY and CDR2 FYNNEI. The length of the CDR3 is 12 residues. The CDR3: CASSQGNQPQHF. The CDR3 DNA reads TGTGCCAGCTCTCAGGGAAATCAGCCCCAGCATTTT. Full variable domain (missing parts from reference TRBV2 and TRBJ1-5): EPEVTQTPSHQVTQMGQEVILRCVPISNHLYFYWYRQILGQKVEFLVSFYNNEISEKSEIFDDQFSVERPDGSNFTLKIRSTKLEDSAMYFCASSQGNQPQHFGDGTRLSIL.

V gene TRBV7-9 combines with J gene TRBJ2-7; D remains ambiguous. Germline lookup yields CDR1 SEHNR and CDR2 FQNEAQ (reference sequence). V shed 5 bases and J shed 3 bases, with 5 bases lying between them. This CDR3 has 11 residues. CDR3 protein: CASSRYYEQYF. The CDR3 DNA reads as TGTGCCAGCAGCCGCTACTACGAGCAGTACTTC.

The chain uses TRBV5-1 and TRBJ1-3; D ambiguous. The CDR3 length is 16 residues. Germline V CDR1 and CDR2: SGHRS, YFSETQ. V lost 1 base and J 4 bases, leaving 15 bases between the germline ends. The CDR3 DNA reads TGCGCCAGCAGCTTGACAACGGGTACGGCCGGAAACACCATATATTTT. Encoded protein: CASSLTTGTAGNTIYF.

This chain links TRBV7-9 with TRBJ1-2, with D perhaps matching TRBD1 (5 bases). V was pared by 1 base and J by 8 bases, with 8 bases between. The CDR3 consists of 12 residues. Germline V lookup: CDR1 SEHNR, CDR2 FQNEAQ (reference sequence). CDR3 protein: CASSLEGVGYTF. CDR3 bases: TGTGCCAGCAGCTTAGAAGGGGTAGGCTACACCTTC.

This chain joins TRBV6-5 and TRBJ2-3; D might be TRBD1 (6 bases). From germline, CDR1 is MNHEY and CDR2 SVGAGI. The CDR3 is made up of 14 amino acids. Trimming cost V 9 bases and J 4 bases, with 17 bases left between them. The CDR3: CASRQVGYPDTQYF. The CDR3 DNA follows: TGTGCCAGTCGACAGGTTGGTTATCCAGATACGCAGTATTTT.

The chain employs TRBV4-3 and TRBJ2-7; no reliable D call. The CDR3 loop spans 13 amino acids. Trimming took 1 base from V and 3 from J, leaving 7 bases between them. Germline V gene lookup returns CDR1 LGHNA and CDR2 YSLEER. CDR3 residues: CASSQGSDYEQYF. CDR3 coding DNA: TGCGCCAGCAGCCAAGGATCAGACTACGAGCAGTACTTC.

The chain links TRBV5-6 to TRBJ1-3; D is perhaps TRBD1 (5 bases). Deletions cut 2 bases from V and 2 bases from J, with 8 bases between. Germline CDR1 is SGHDT and CDR2 is YYEEEE. CDR3 length equals 14 residues. CDR3 amino acids: CASSFGGTGNTIYF. The DNA for the CDR3 is TGTGCCAGCAGCTTCGGGGGAACTGGAAACACCATATATTTT.

The CDR3 nucleotides read TGTGCCAGCAGTTATTCGGACAATGAGCAGTTCTTC. This encodes CASSYSDNEQFF. V and J are TRBV27 and TRBJ2-1; the D is unclear. Germline assignment: CDR1 MNHEY and CDR2 SMNVEV (reference sequence). The CDR3 has 12 amino acids. V was pared by 4 bases and J by 5 bases, with 6 bases between.

The gene calls are TRBV4-3 and TRBJ1-2; no clear D gene. The CDR3 length is 12 residues. Germline V lookup: CDR1 LGHNA, CDR2 YSLEER. V shed 0 bases and J shed 10 bases, with 9 bases lying between them. The CDR3 DNA follows: TGCGCCAGCAGCCAAGATTGGAGGCACTACACCTTC. Translating it yields CASSQDWRHYTF.

The CDR3 loop is CASSRHGTGGSWETQYF. As DNA, the CDR3 is TGTGCCAGCAGCCGCCACGGGACAGGGGGATCGTGGGAGACCCAGTACTTC. This chain uses TRBV7-3 with TRBJ2-5; the match to TRBD1 covers 11 bases. The CDR3 has 17 amino acids. Germline V gene lookup returns CDR1 SGHTA and CDR2 FQGTGA. The V gene end was trimmed by 5 bases and the J gene end by 5 bases; junction bases not matched to a gene: 13. Using reference TRBV7-3 and TRBJ2-5 for the parts outside the CDR3, the full variable domain is GAGVSQTPSNKVTEKGKYVELRCDPISGHTALYWYRQSLGQGPEFLIYFQGTGAADDSGLPNDRFFAVRPEGSVSTLKIQRTERGDSAVYLCASSRHGTGGSWETQYFGPGTRLLVL.

The rearrangement joins TRBV2 to TRBJ2-7, with a weak D call TRBD2 (7 bases). Germline CDR1 reads SNHLY; CDR2 reads FYNNEI. V lost 3 bases to trimming and J lost 4 bases, with 13 bases between them. The CDR3 extends over 14 amino acids. The CDR3 coding sequence is TGTGCCAGCAGTGAGGGCAGGGGAGGGTACGAGCAGTACTTC. Protein product: CASSEGRGGYEQYF.

V and J are TRBV7-2 and TRBJ2-1; TRBD2 agrees at 12 bases. The CDR3 runs to 15 residues. V lost 5 bases and J lost 1; bases outside the gene matches: 0. Germline V gene lookup returns CDR1 SGHTA and CDR2 FQGNSA. CDR3 residues: CASSTSGGSYNEQFF. The CDR3 region has the DNA TGTGCCAGCAGCACTAGCGGGGGGTCCTACAATGAGCAGTTCTTC.

The chain joins TRBV5-6 to TRBJ2-1; TRBD2 matches 9 bases. With V trimmed by 4 bases and J by 0 bases, 11 bases remained unmatched. CDR3 size: 18 residues. CDR1 is SGHDT, CDR2 YYEEEE, per germline. The CDR3 protein is CASSMTSGFTRSYNEQFF. As DNA, the CDR3 is TGTGCCAGCAGCATGACTAGCGGATTTACCCGCTCCTACAATGAGCAGTTCTTC.

The CDR3 DNA reads as TGTGCCAGCAGCCGAGGCCCATCTGAATTCTCTGGAAACACCATATATTTT. It translates to CASSRGPSEFSGNTIYF. The rearrangement uses TRBV4-2 and TRBJ1-3; D is undetermined. With 4 bases removed from V and 0 bases from J, the gap between germline ends came to 16 bases. This CDR3 spans 17 amino acids. Germline V gene lookup returns CDR1 LGHNA and CDR2 YNFKEQ.

This clone has only a few counts. The same CDR3 can be traced to other DNA sequences in this sample. The CDR3 region is CASSLGGGSYEQYF. The CDR3 region has the DNA TGTGCCAGCAGCTTAGGGGGCGGATCCTACGAGCAGTACTTC. The chain combines TRBV7-9 with TRBJ2-7, with D maybe TRBD1 (5 bases). The CDR3 length is 14 residues. Germline loops: CDR1 SEHNR, CDR2 FQNEAQ (reference sequence). Trimming took 1 base from V and 1 from J, leaving 8 bases between them.

The chain recombines TRBV4-3 with TRBJ2-2; 8 nucleotides agree with TRBD2. V was pared by 0 bases and J by 6 bases, with 9 bases of the junction left unmatched. The CDR3 has 17 amino acids. From germline, CDR1 is LGHNA and CDR2 YSLEER. The CDR3 reads CASSQEDFGRAPGELFF. CDR3 DNA sequence: TGCGCCAGCAGCCAAGAAGACTTCGGGAGGGCCCCCGGGGAGCTGTTTTTT.

This chain connects TRBV6-1 to TRBJ1-1; tentatively, D is TRBD1 (5 bases). The CDR3 totals 13 residues. Trimming took off 6 bases at V and 4 bases at J, with 12 bases between the two ends. The germline gives CDR1 MNHNS, CDR2 SASEGT. Here the CDR3 DNA reads TGTGCCAGCAGGTCGACAGTCTTCACTGAAGCTTTCTTT. Residues: CASRSTVFTEAFF.